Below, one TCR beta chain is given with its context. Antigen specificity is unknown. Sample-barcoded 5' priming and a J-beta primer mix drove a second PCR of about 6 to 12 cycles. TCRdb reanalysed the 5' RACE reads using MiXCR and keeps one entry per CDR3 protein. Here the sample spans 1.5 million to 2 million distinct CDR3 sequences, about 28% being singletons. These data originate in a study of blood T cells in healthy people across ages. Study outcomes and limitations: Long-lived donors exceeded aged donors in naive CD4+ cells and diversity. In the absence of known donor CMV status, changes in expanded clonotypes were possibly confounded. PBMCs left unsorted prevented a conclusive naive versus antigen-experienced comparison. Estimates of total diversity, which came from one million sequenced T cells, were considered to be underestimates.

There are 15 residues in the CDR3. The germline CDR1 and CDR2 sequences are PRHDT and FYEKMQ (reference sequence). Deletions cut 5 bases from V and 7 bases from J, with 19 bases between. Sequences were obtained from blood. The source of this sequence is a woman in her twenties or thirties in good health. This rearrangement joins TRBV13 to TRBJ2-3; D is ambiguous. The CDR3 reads CASSPEVKKRNTQYF. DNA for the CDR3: TGTGCCAGCAGCCCAGAGGTGAAGAAGCGTAATACGCAGTATTTT.